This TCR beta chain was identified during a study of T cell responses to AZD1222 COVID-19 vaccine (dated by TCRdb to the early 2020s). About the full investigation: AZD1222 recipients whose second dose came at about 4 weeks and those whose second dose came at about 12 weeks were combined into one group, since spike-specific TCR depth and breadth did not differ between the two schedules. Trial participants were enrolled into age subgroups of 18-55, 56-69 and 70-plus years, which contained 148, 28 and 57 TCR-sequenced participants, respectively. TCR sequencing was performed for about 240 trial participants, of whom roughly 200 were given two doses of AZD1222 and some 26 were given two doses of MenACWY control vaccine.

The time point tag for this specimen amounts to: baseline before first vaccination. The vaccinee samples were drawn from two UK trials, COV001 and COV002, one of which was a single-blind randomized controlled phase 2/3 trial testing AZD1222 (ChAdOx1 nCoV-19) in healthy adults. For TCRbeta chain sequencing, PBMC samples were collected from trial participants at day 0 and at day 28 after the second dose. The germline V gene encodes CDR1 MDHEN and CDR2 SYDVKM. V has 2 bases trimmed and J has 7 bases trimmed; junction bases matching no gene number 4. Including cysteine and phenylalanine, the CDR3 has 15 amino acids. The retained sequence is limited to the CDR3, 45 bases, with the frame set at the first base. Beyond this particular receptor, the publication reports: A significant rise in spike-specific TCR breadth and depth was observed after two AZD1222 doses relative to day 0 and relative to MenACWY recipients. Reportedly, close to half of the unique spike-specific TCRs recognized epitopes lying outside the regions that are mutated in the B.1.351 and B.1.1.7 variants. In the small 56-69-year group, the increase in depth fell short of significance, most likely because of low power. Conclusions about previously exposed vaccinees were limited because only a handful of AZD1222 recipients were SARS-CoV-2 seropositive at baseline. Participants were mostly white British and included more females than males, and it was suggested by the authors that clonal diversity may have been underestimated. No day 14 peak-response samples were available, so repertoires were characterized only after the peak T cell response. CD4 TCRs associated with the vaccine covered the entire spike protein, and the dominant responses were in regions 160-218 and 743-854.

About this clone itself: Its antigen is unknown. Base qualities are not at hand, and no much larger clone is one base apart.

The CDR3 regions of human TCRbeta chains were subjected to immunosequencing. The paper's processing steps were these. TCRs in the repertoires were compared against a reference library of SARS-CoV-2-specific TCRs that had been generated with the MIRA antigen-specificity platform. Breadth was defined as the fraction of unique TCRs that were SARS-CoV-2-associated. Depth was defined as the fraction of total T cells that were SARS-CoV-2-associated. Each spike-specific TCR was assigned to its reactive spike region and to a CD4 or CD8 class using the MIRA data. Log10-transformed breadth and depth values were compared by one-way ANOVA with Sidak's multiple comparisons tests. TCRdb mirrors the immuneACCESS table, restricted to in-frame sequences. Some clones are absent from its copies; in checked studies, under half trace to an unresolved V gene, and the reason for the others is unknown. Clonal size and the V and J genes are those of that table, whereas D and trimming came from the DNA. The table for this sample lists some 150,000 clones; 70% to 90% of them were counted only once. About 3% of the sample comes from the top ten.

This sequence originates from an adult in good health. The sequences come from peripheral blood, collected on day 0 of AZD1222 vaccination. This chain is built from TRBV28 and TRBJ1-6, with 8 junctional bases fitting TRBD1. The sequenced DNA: TGTGCCAGCAGTTTACCAGGGGGCCAAAATTCACCCCTCCACTTT. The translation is CASSLPGGQNSPLHF. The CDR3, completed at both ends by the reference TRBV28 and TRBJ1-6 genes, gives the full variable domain DVKVTQSSRYLVKRTGEKVFLECVQDMDHENMFWYRQDPGLGLRLIYFSYDVKMKEKGDIPEGYSVSREKKERFSLILESASTNQTSMYLCASSLPGGQNSPLHFGNGTRLTVT.